This record looks at one T cell receptor (beta chain) sequence and its context. Its specificity is not known. Two rounds of nested PCR, of roughly 17 and 9 cycles, were run on TCRalpha and TCRbeta cDNA. TCRdb re-called the 5' RACE reads and catalogs CDR3 proteins one per entry, DNA excluded. In total, the table holds just over 300,000 distinct CDR3 sequences. Germline V gene lookup returns CDR1 SEHNR and CDR2 FQNEAQ (reference sequence). The CDR3 runs 13 residues. The data were obtained in a study of monozygotic twins with inflammatory bowel disease. Study-wide points: People with IBD had fewer clonotypes in common with others than healthy twins did, especially with disease activity. Different subtypes (of T cells) could not be told apart from one another. For IBD, no single strong associated signal or clonotype was supported.

This chain links TRBV7-9 with TRBJ2-1; lacking DNA, the TRBD1 call made by TCRdb goes unchecked. This TCR derives from a human donor with ulcerative colitis or Crohn's disease, or a healthy co-twin of an affected twin (not recorded which). The sequencing input was blood. The CDR3 is CASSGKQGNEQFF.